This entry concerns a single T cell receptor beta chain. Arm-PCR with iRepertoire HTBI primers amplified the CDR3 regions for these TCR beta libraries. One entry per CDR3 protein results from TCRdb running MiXCR on the multiplex PCR reads. The sample holds about 460,000 distinct CDR3 sequences, approximately 23% seen once. These data originate in a study of regulatory T cells in long-lasting Graves disease. Time point in this sample: persistent/refractory GD, antithyroid drugs over 5 years with positive TRAb. TCR sequences were obtained from RNA taken from PBMCs. The V and J ends lost 2 bases and 0 bases respectively, with 11 bases between them. This CDR3 spans 15 amino acids. Germline lookup yields CDR1 SGDLS and CDR2 YYNGEE.

The sequence was collected from a female donor with Graves disease. The chain is built from TRBV9 and TRBJ2-5; TRBD1 might be the D (6 bases). This specimen consisted of peripheral blood mononuclear cells (PBMCs), obtained when the disease was refractory, from a patient treated with antithyroid drugs. CDR3: CASSVAGAYQETQYF. Here the CDR3 DNA reads TGTGCCAGCAGCGTTGCAGGGGCGTACCAAGAGACCCAGTACTTC.